Listed here are 20 T cell receptor beta chains from one sample, sequenced in a study of a mutant IDH1 vaccine in newly diagnosed glioma. TCRdb's table, derived via immunoSEQ multiplex PCR, lists solely in-frame clones and lacks some. The table shows over 45,000 clones, with about 86% occurring only once. Time point given: week 5, during vaccination. One vaccine dose held 300 ug of mutant IDH1 20-mer peptide and came with topical imiquimod. Their target antigens are unknown. This specimen was PBMCs, taken from a glioma patient whose treatment included an IDH1 peptide vaccine. The receptors shown here come from a man younger than 40 with glioma.

This clone was detected only a few times. The chain joins TRBV6-5 to TRBJ1-1; D remains ambiguous. Trimming took off 0 bases at V and 7 bases at J, with 9 bases between the two ends. CDR1 is MNHEY and CDR2 is SVGAGI in the germline V gene. This CDR3 spans 13 amino acids. Here the CDR3 DNA reads TGTGCCAGCAGTTACTCGTCTTCCCTTGAAGCTTTCTTT. It translates to CASSYSSSLEAFF.

The genes are TRBV5-4 and TRBJ1-3, with D unclear. Trimming cost V 0 bases and J 1 base, with 5 bases left between them. Germline V gives CDR1 SGHNT, CDR2 YYREEE (reference sequence). The CDR3 covers 14 residues. The CDR3 region is CASSLGGSGNTIYF. The CDR3 DNA reads TGTGCCAGCAGCTTGGGGGGTTCTGGAAACACCATATATTTT.

The chain combines TRBV7-8 with TRBJ2-3; the D call may be TRBD1 or TRBD2 (7 bases each). Trimming took off 4 bases at V and 0 bases at J, with 26 bases between the two ends. The CDR3 consists of 20 residues. CDR1 and CDR2 (germline): SGHVS, FQNEAQ. The CDR3 is CASSSPGEGARLRSTDTQYF. The CDR3 DNA is TGTGCCAGCAGCTCTCCCGGGGAGGGGGCTAGACTTCGCAGCACAGATACGCAGTATTTT.

The V and J genes are TRBV6-6 and TRBJ1-1; a weak D match, TRBD1 (6 bases). This CDR3 is built from 12 residues. Germline V gives CDR1 MNHNY, CDR2 SVGAGI (reference sequence). V was cut by 6 bases and J by 1 base, with 6 bases left in between. The chain's CDR3 is CASRTGNTEAFF. The CDR3 DNA is TGTGCCAGCAGGACAGGGAACACTGAAGCTTTCTTT.

The chain combines TRBV7-2 with TRBJ2-2; a weak D match, TRBD2 (5 bases). The CDR3 has 16 residues. V dropped 1 base and J dropped 6 bases, with 15 bases sitting between them. Germline V lookup: CDR1 SGHTA, CDR2 FQGNSA. Written as DNA, the CDR3 is TGTGCCAGCAGCTTAGGTGCGGGTATAATCGCCGGGGAGCTGTTTTTT. The encoded protein is CASSLGAGIIAGELFF.

This clone was counted a single time. The chain is built from TRBV2 and TRBJ1-6; D remains unclear. The V gene's germline CDR1 is SNHLY and CDR2 FYNNEI. The CDR3 consists of 14 residues. The ends were cut back, 3 bases at V and 8 bases at J, with 11 bases in the middle. CDR3 sequence (DNA): TGTGCCAGCAGTGACGTGGCTGAATATTCACCCCTCCACTTT. As protein: CASSDVAEYSPLHF.

The rearrangement joins TRBV27 to TRBJ2-3; D is ambiguous. This CDR3 contains 11 residues. With 6 bases removed from V and 6 bases from J, the gap between germline ends came to 7 bases. The germline V gene has CDR1 MNHEY and CDR2 SMNVEV (reference sequence). The CDR3 reads CASRTVDTQYF. In DNA form, the CDR3 reads TGTGCCAGCAGGACCGTCGATACGCAGTATTTT.

The rearrangement joins TRBV28 to TRBJ1-4; D is perhaps TRBD1 (6 bases). Germline V CDR1 and CDR2: MDHEN, SYDVKM. The V end was cut by 6 bases, the J end by 7 bases, with 18 bases between. The CDR3 runs to 15 residues. The CDR3 nucleotides read TGTGCCAGCAGACGTTGGGGGGGCCTAGGTGAAAAACTGTTTTTT. Its translation: CASRRWGGLGEKLFF.

V is TRBV5-1 and J is TRBJ2-2, with 10 bases lining up with TRBD2. The CDR3 contains 18 residues. CDR1 and CDR2 from the germline V gene are SGHRS and YFSETQ. With V trimmed by 4 bases and J by 0 bases, 9 bases remained unmatched. This CDR3 is CASSPRGAGGPNTGELFF. As DNA, the CDR3 is TGCGCCAGCAGCCCCCGTGGAGCGGGGGGGCCGAACACCGGGGAGCTGTTTTTT.

The chain is built from TRBV6-1 and TRBJ1-6; D uncertain. This CDR3 region has 16 residues. The V gene's germline CDR1 is MNHNS and CDR2 SASEGT. Trimming stripped 4 bases from V and 4 bases from J, with 14 bases between. The CDR3 reads CASSGARGNYNSPLHF. As DNA, the CDR3 is TGTGCCAGCAGTGGGGCGCGTGGGAATTATAATTCACCCCTCCACTTT.

This rearrangement joins TRBV2 to TRBJ2-5; D might be TRBD1 or TRBD2, each matching 6 bases. There are 14 residues in the CDR3. The V gene lost 3 bases and the J gene lost 5 bases, with 13 bases spanning the gap. Germline V CDR1 and CDR2: SNHLY, FYNNEI. The CDR3 coding sequence is TGTGCCAGCAGTGATCGGGGGCGATGGGAGACCCAGTACTTC. Protein sequence: CASSDRGRWETQYF.

By its share, this clone is large. The chain links TRBV7-9 to TRBJ1-1, with TRBD1 identical over 7 bases. The junction had 7 bases not matched to a gene; V was cut back by 5 bases and J by 1 base. In germline, CDR1 is SEHNR, CDR2 FQNEAQ (reference sequence). This CDR3 has 15 amino acids. The CDR3 coding sequence is TGTGCCAGCAGCACCACAGGGGCTTGGAACACTGAAGCTTTCTTT. Amino acids: CASSTTGAWNTEAFF.

This chain connects TRBV10-2 to TRBJ2-7, with TRBD1 identical over 7 bases. This CDR3 is built from 13 residues. Unmatched junction bases numbered 12, after V lost 10 bases and J lost 6 bases. Per the germline V gene, CDR1 is WSHSY and CDR2 is SAAADI. As DNA, the CDR3 is TGCGCCACCGTAAAAACGGGACAGTCCGAGCAGTACTTC. Its translation is CATVKTGQSEQYF.

The chain joins TRBV6-5 to TRBJ2-2; no clear D. The CDR3 is 14 amino acids. The V gene's germline CDR1 is MNHEY and CDR2 SVGAGI. V lost 8 bases and J 0 bases, leaving 10 bases between the germline ends. The CDR3 spells CASSSGPNTGELFF. DNA for the CDR3: TGTGCCAGCTCCTCTGGGCCGAACACCGGGGAGCTGTTTTTT.

V gene TRBV5-4 combines with J gene TRBJ1-2; D is ambiguous. Germline loops: CDR1 SGHNT, CDR2 YYREEE (reference sequence). The V gene lost 0 bases and the J gene lost 8 bases, with 14 bases spanning the gap. The CDR3 has 14 amino acids. This CDR3 reads CASSLGTFLWGYTF. DNA for the CDR3: TGTGCCAGCAGCTTGGGGACCTTTCTCTGGGGCTACACCTTC.

The V and J genes are TRBV28 and TRBJ2-3; 8 positions agree with TRBD2. The CDR3 consists of 16 residues. CDR1 is MDHEN and CDR2 is SYDVKM in the germline V gene. V dropped 5 bases and J dropped 2; count of bases not matched to a gene: 9. DNA for the CDR3: TGTGCCAGCAGTAGATCCGGGACTAGACCCACAGATACGCAGTATTTT. It yields the protein CASSRSGTRPTDTQYF.

The V and J genes are TRBV5-4 and TRBJ2-7; 10 bases map to TRBD2. V dropped 5 bases and J dropped 3; count of bases not matched to a gene: 14. Germline V CDR1 and CDR2: SGHNT, YYREEE (reference sequence). This CDR3 contains 17 residues. As DNA, the CDR3 is TGTGCCAGCAGTCAGATCGGATCGGGACTAGCGTTCTACGAGCAGTACTTC. Protein: CASSQIGSGLAFYEQYF.

The chain carries TRBV19 and TRBJ1-5; D call uncertain. Per the germline V gene, CDR1 is LNHDA and CDR2 is SQIVND (reference sequence). The CDR3 is 13 residues long. Trimming left V 1 base short and J 2 bases short, with 3 bases between. The CDR3, as DNA: TGTGCCAGTAGTATAGGACGCAATCAGCCCCAGCATTTT. It is translated as CASSIGRNQPQHF.

This chain uses TRBV6-1 with TRBJ1-2; TRBD1 is a possible D gene (5 bases). Germline assignment: CDR1 MNHNS and CDR2 SASEGT. The ends were cut back, 6 bases at V and 3 bases at J, with 11 bases in the middle. There are 13 residues in the CDR3. CDR3 DNA: TGTGCCAGCAGGGTCGGGGGTCACTATGGCTACACCTTC. Amino acids: CASRVGGHYGYTF.

This clone was detected once. The chain has TRBV19 and TRBJ1-5; TRBD1 is a possible D gene (6 bases). V shed 6 bases and J shed 2 bases, with 14 bases lying between them. Germline CDR1 is LNHDA and CDR2 is SQIVND (reference sequence). CDR3 length: 15 amino acids. The CDR3 DNA is TGTGCCAGTAGCAGTCGGGGGGCTGGCAATCAGCCCCAGCATTTT. Protein sequence: CASSSRGAGNQPQHF.